The present TCR beta chain was sequenced within a study of blood T cells in healthy people across ages (dated by TCRdb to the mid-2010s). About the investigation overall: In model experiments, template switching captured roughly one uniquely barcoded TCR beta cDNA molecule for every two T cells. To track age-related changes in TCR beta repertoire diversity, the study relied on deep sequencing normalized with unique cDNA molecular identifiers. The donors were divided into four age groups: young (average approximately 17 years), middle-aged (roughly 40), aged (roughly 60) and long-lived (approximately 74). Using the same blood draw, the study looked at two additional independent replicas of 1 million unique cDNA reads for two donors, one aged 18 to 30 and the other aged 80 or older. Paper-wide results and their limitations: Estimates of total diversity from one million sequenced T cells were regarded as lower bounds and underestimates. Observed TCR beta diversity correlated strongly with the percentage of naive T cells measured by flow cytometry. Donor CMV infection status was unknown, potentially confounding age-related changes in expanded clonotypes. Observed TCR beta diversity per million T cells fell roughly linearly with age, and a significant reduction was already apparent by age around 44. The long-lived group showed more naive CD4+ T cells, fewer expanded clones and increased TCR diversity than the aged group, suggesting age selection. Conclusive comparison of naive and antigen-experienced compartments was prevented by the profiling of bulk unsorted PBMCs.

This clonotype occurred a few times. Its antigen is not yet known. Base qualities are missing; no much larger clone stands one base away. The donors were 40 or so Caucasian individuals from Russia, aged roughly 6 to 100 years, who were systemically healthy. Each donor gave approximately 9.3 milliliters of peripheral blood, collected into EDTA-treated Vacutainer tubes. Ficoll-Paque density-gradient centrifugation was used to isolate PBMCs, with at least 6.5 million per sample. Trizol reagent was used to extract total RNA from the PBMCs, yielding at least 5.5 micrograms per sample. Naive CD45RAhigh/CD27high T cell percentages were measured by flow cytometry on a PBMC aliquot from every donor. The method behind the library was 5' RACE. The listed sequencing device is Illumina HiSeq 2500. A second PCR of about 7 to 12 cycles was performed with a sample-barcoded 5' primer and a J-beta primer mix. Each TCR beta cDNA molecule received a unique molecular identifier from a template-switch 5' adaptor carrying 12 random nucleotides. Each sample yielded at least 3 million CDR3-containing paired-end reads. First-strand cDNA synthesis was performed from all RNA using the Mint cDNA synthesis kit, with priming by a TRBC-specific oligonucleotide. After uracil-DNA glycosylase treatment, a first 18-cycle PCR used universal primers M1SS and BC2_uni_R on all cDNA. Regarding the original processing steps: For normalization, 1 million high-quality reads were randomly selected from each sample, with every read carrying a distinct molecular identifier. Reads with shared molecular identifiers were discarded instead of being binned into consensus sequences. MiTCR, run with a Q25 quality threshold and the strictest error-elimination algorithm, handled CDR3 identification, clonotype clustering and error correction. A nonparametric unseen species model with Euler transformation was used to estimate a lower bound on total TCR beta diversity. TCRdb cleaned the public reads at Q25 with fastp, built clones with MiXCR and kept in-frame beta chains. Rows are unified per CDR3 protein, each entry keeping the most common DNA and genes. TCRdb, rather than the study authors, made the V and J calls. Recorded for this sample are roughly 1,100,000 distinct CDR3 sequences; 25% of them occurred a single time. Clones ranked in the top ten supply less than 0.75% of the sample.

V gives up 1 base and J gives up 3 bases, and the segment between their germline ends measures 9 bases. Counted from cysteine to phenylalanine, this CDR3 has 13 amino acids. Only the CDR3 DNA is retained, 39 bases long and in frame from the first base. CDR1 is given as DFQATT and CDR2 as SNEGSKA, both from the germline V gene (reference sequence). The same specimen was also included in a second study, on T cells of mothers and their children. The second study also describes: Nine systemically healthy Caucasian individuals served as donors, namely three mothers together with their six children. cDNA synthesis consumed the entire amount of extracted RNA, loaded at 1.5 ug RNA in each 15 ul reaction. In the second PCR, the M1S primer introduced both the sample barcodes and 2-4 random nucleotides. Over 8.5 million TCR beta CDR3 reads came from each mother, compared with a few million reads from each child. Thymic selection similarly shapes TCR recombination output in related and unrelated pairs, with minor effect from inherited differences. Normalized repertoire overlap was always found to be slightly, but never significantly, higher in related mother-child pairs than in unrelated mother-child pairs. No persistent microchimeric T cell clones were detected, at a sensitivity of around 100 clones per million clonotypes. The study used deep NGS to compare TCR beta repertoires of mothers and children, seeking features distinguishing related mother-child pairs from unrelated individuals. On average, the children were roughly 11 +/- 4 years old, while the mothers were approximately 41 +/- 4 years old. Libraries were sequenced on Illumina HiSeq 2000 with 100+100 nt paired-end reads after adapter ligation with NEBNext reagents. To prevent cross-contamination, the mother and child libraries were prepared a month apart and were sequenced in separate runs. For each donor, somewhere between about 450,000 and 2,100,000 distinct TCR beta clonotypes were identified. Naive TCR beta clonotypes were estimated from low-frequency clonotypes matched to each donor's FACS-determined naive share, without sorting.

Sequenced material: blood. The receptor chain draws on TRBV20-1 and TRBJ1-1, with no confidently assigned D gene. The receptor was derived from a girl under 10 years old in good health. The CDR3 has the sequence CSARGLGDTEAFF. In nucleotide form, the sequence is TGCAGTGCTAGAGGTCTCGGTGACACTGAAGCTTTCTTT.